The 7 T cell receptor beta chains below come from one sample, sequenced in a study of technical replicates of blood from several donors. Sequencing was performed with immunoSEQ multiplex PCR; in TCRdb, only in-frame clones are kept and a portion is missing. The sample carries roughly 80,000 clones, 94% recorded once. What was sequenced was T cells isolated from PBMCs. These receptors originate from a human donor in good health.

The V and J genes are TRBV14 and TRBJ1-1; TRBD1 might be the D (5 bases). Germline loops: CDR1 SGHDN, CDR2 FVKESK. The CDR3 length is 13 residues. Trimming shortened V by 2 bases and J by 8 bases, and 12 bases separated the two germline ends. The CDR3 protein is CASSQSRQLEAFF. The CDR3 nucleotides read TGTGCCAGCAGCCAATCCAGACAGTTAGAAGCTTTCTTT.

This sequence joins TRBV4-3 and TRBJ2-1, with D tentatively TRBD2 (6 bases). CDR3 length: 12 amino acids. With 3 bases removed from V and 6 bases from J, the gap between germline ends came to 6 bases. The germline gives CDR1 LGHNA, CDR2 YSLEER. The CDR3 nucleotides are TGCGCCAGCAGCCAGGGGGGCAATGAGCAGTTCTTC. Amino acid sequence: CASSQGGNEQFF.

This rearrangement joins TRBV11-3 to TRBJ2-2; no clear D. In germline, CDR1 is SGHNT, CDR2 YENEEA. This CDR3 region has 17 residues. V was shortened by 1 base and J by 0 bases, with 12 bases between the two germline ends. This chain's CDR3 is CASSLGGGQPNTGELFF. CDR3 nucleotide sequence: TGTGCCAGCAGCTTAGGAGGCGGCCAGCCGAACACCGGGGAGCTGTTTTTT.

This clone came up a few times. The CDR3 DNA is TGCGCCAGCAGTGAACAGGGATACACTGAAGCTTTCTTT. Translated: CASSEQGYTEAFF. The V gene is TRBV10-2, the J gene TRBJ1-1; D might be TRBD1 (6 bases). CDR3 length: 13 amino acids. V lost 3 bases, J lost 3 bases, and 8 bases lay in between. Germline V CDR1 and CDR2: WSHSY, SAAADI.

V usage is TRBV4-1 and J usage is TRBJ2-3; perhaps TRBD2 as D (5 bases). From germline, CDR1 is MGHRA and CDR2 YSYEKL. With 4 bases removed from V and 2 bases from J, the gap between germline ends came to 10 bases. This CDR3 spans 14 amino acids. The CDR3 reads CASSPRTFTDTQYF. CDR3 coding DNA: TGCGCCAGCAGCCCCCGGACTTTCACAGATACGCAGTATTTT.

Written as DNA, the CDR3 is TGTGCCAGCAGTGAAGGGCCGGAGAGAGGCTACACCTTC. This encodes CASSEGPERGYTF. V gene TRBV6-1 combines with J gene TRBJ1-2; no firm D call. V was trimmed by 1 base and J by 8 bases, leaving 11 bases between them. The germline CDR1 and CDR2 sequences are MNHNS and SASEGT. This CDR3 region has 13 residues.

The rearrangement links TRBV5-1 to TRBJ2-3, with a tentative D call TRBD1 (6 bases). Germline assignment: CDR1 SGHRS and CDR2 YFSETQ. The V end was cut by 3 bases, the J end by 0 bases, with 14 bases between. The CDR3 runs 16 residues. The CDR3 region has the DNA TGCGCCAGCAGCTGGACAGCCGACACTAGCACAGATACGCAGTATTTT. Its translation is CASSWTADTSTDTQYF.